This T cell receptor (beta chain) was identified in a study of shared clonotypes between healthy human individuals. Study-wide results and limits: For naive CD4 cells, roughly 5% of clonotypes were shared across a few donors. In general, naive subsets displayed greater estimated richness than memory subsets did.

V was clipped by 6 bases and J by 0 bases; unmatched bases: 19. Germline assignment: CDR1 LNHDA and CDR2 SQIVND (reference sequence). CDR3 length: 19 residues. Details on this clone: As yet, its antigen is unknown.

In replicate PCRs of sorted subsets, about 200 ng DNA, approximately 28,000 T cell genomes, was used. TCRdb keeps only in-frame clones here, not all; method: immunoSEQ multiplex PCR. There are some 700,000 clones in the sample; about nine tenths occur only once, and about 34% lies in the top ten. The rearrangement joins TRBV19 to TRBJ1-1; 7 bases line up with TRBD1. Material for sequencing was memory CD8+ T cells from PBMCs. As to subset: CD45RO+ cells pooled with CCR7-negative TemRA cells. This TCR came from a man aged 18 to 29 in good health. Some clones in this sample may be carry-over from other donors' samples. The CDR3 loop is CASSGDSLTQPHMNTEAFF. CDR3 DNA: TGTGCCAGTAGCGGGGACAGCCTAACCCAACCCCATATGAACACTGAAGCTTTCTTT.